These 6 T cell receptor beta chains were all obtained from the same sample, sequenced in a study of shared clonotypes between healthy human individuals. Produced via immunoSEQ multiplex PCR; TCRdb's table is partial and in-frame only. This table has about 1 million clones, roughly 70% appearing once. Sample: memory CD4+ T cells sorted from blood. Subset: CD45RA-negative fraction. These receptors all stem from a young man in good health.

V gene TRBV6-1 combines with J gene TRBJ2-6; perhaps TRBD1 as D (6 bases). V shed 10 bases and J shed 2 bases, with 15 bases lying between them. Germline CDR1 and CDR2: MNHNS and SASEGT. This CDR3 region has 15 residues. The CDR3 sequence: CATLPKGAGANVLTF. The CDR3, as DNA: TGTGCCACCCTACCGAAGGGGGCTGGGGCCAACGTCCTGACTTTC.

A single count supports this clone. V usage is TRBV7-6 and J usage is TRBJ1-3; no clear D gene. This CDR3 comprises 14 residues. The V end was cut by 4 bases, the J end by 0 bases, with 7 bases between. Germline assignment: CDR1 SGHVS and CDR2 FNYEAQ. The CDR3 region is CASSSRDSGNTIYF. CDR3 sequence (DNA): TGTGCCAGCAGCTCCCGAGACTCTGGAAACACCATATATTTT. Looking up the rest from reference TRBV7-6 and TRBJ1-3 gives the full variable domain: GAGVSQSPRYKVTKRGQDVALRCDPISGHVSLYWYRQALGQGPEFLTYFNYEAQQDKSGLPNDRFSAERPEGSISTLTIQRTEQRDSAMYRCASSSRDSGNTIYFGEGSWLTVV.

The rearrangement uses TRBV7-2 and TRBJ1-2; TRBD1 matches 7 bases. J lost 8 bases, V lost 5 bases, and 14 bases had no gene match. Germline assignment: CDR1 SGHTA and CDR2 FQGNSA. This CDR3 has 15 amino acids. CDR3 sequence: CASSILQTGLRGYTF. DNA for the CDR3: TGTGCCAGCAGCATCCTGCAGACAGGGCTCAGGGGCTACACCTTC.

A remark on this clone: The same CDR3 also results from other DNA sequences found in this sample. The rearrangement joins TRBV6-5 to TRBJ1-2, with no clear D. This CDR3 spans 14 amino acids. Germline loops: CDR1 MNHEY, CDR2 SVGAGI. V shed 0 bases and J shed 4 bases, with 9 bases lying between them. For the CDR3, the DNA is TGTGCCAGCAGTTACTCGCGACGGGGCTATGGCTACACCTTC. This sequence encodes CASSYSRRGYGYTF.

The rearrangement joins TRBV30 to TRBJ1-1, with 8 bases lining up with TRBD1. After removal of 0 bases from V and 3 bases from J, the junction contained 15 bases not matched to a gene. The germline V gene encodes CDR1 GTSNPN and CDR2 SVGIG (reference sequence). The CDR3 runs to 18 residues. CDR3 bases: TGTGCCTGGAGTGTACGCCGGCAGGACAGGGTTTATTACACTGAAGCTTTCTTT. This codes for CAWSVRRQDRVYYTEAFF.

The gene calls are TRBV27 and TRBJ1-6; possibly TRBD1 for D (6 bases). The CDR3 is 15 residues long. Trimming took off 5 bases at V and 7 bases at J, with 15 bases between the two ends. Germline CDR1 MNHEY, CDR2 SMNVEV (reference sequence). CDR3 sequence reads: CASSPTTGLNSPLHF. CDR3 DNA: TGTGCCAGCAGTCCCACCACAGGGCTAAATTCACCCCTCCACTTT.